This TCR beta chain derives from a study of blood T cells in healthy people across ages. General study findings and limits: Shifts in expanded clonotypes may have been confounded by donor CMV status, which was unknown. PBMCs left unsorted prevented a conclusive naive versus antigen-experienced comparison.

A second PCR, run for about 7 to 11 cycles, used a sample-barcoded 5' primer plus a J-beta primer mix. From the 5' RACE reads, TCRdb called clonotypes with MiXCR, one entry per CDR3 protein. The data contain fewer than 900,000 distinct CDR3 sequences, under 40% of them singletons. Of note for this clonotype: The antigen is unknown.

Peripheral blood, approximately 10 milliliters per donor, was collected. Source material: blood. The sequence came from a man between 18 and 29 years old in good health.

Here the CDR3 reads CASSSGQFQETQYF. For the CDR3, the DNA is TGTGCCAGCAGCTCGGGACAGTTCCAAGAGACCCAGTACTTC. This chain uses TRBV5-5 with TRBJ2-5, with 7 bases aligning to TRBD1. This CDR3 comprises 14 residues. Germline lookup yields CDR1 SGHKS and CDR2 YYEKEE (reference sequence). The junction had 3 bases not matched to a gene; V was cut back by 3 bases and J by 1 base.